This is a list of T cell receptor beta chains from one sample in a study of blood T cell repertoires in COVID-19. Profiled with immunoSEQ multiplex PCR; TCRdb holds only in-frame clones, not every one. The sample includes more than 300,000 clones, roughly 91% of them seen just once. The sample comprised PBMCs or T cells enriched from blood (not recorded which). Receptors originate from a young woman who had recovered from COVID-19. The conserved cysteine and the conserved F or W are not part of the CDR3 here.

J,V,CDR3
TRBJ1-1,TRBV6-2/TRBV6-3,ASSYSGQGSEAF
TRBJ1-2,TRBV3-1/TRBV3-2,ASLDDRGNGYT
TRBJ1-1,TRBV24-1,ATSEAGTENTEAF
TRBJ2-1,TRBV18,ASSPHQRGLSYNEQF
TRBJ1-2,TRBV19,ASRELKGQPVNYGYT
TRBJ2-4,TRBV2,ASSTDRVAKNIQY
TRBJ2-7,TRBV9,ASSVGPGGYEQY
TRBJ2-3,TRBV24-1,AIIRWASGGPTSTDTQY
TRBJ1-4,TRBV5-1,ASSGTSTGGGEKLF
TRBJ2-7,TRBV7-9,ASSLTRADFYEQY
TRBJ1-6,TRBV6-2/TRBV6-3,ASSDLLPRSSPLH
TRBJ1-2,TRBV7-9,ASSLAAEGARSGYT
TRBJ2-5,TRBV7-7,ASSPDQGLEETQY
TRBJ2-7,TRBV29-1,SVERQGSYEQY
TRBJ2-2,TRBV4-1,ASSQAVIGELF
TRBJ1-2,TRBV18,ASSPDRGYT
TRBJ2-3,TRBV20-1,SASPTSGVTDTQY
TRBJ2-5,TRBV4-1,ASSRGTSGVETQY
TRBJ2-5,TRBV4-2,ASSQDPMIRDWEETQY
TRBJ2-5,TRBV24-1,ATSDFKEASGTQY
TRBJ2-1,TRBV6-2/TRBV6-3,ASSSLSSGASNEQF
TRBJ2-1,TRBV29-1,SVDGTSGGAGNEQF
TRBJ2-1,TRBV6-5,ASNRASQKQF
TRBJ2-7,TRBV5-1,ASYNPDRESEQY
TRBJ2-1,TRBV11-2,ASSITGSTYNEQF
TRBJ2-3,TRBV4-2,ASSPPGLAGTDTQY
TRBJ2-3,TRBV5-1,ASSLSVSRTGPTDTQY
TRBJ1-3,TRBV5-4,ASSSPSTGNTIY
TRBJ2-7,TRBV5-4,ASSSGTGPIVYEQY
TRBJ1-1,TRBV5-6,ASTPRGMNTEAF
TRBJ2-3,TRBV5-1,ASSLATGRGADTQY
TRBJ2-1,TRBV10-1,ASRGRLAGGFYNEQF
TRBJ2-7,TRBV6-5,ASTAGGMSSYEQY
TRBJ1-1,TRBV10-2,ASKLGGTEAF
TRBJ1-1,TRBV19,ASSLRLAPEAF
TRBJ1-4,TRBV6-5,ASASPGQGNEKLF
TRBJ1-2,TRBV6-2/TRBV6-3,ASSPGTGIYGYT
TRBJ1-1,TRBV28,ASSLEGNTEAF
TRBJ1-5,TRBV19,ASSRQDSNQPQH
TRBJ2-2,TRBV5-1,ASSLPSGGPTGELF
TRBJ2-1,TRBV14,ASSHPTGGSYNEQF
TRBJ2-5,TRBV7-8,ASSLDPGLTKGTQY
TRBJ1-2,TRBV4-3,ASSQYLTNYGYT
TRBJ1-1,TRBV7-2,ASSLVRSTEAF
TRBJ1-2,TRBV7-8,ASSLVSSGNYGYT
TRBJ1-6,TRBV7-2,ASSLVTQGSSPLH
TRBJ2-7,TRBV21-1,ASSHKGTGDPNEQY